The rows below give T cell receptor beta chains drawn from one sample of a study of T cell repertoires in cytomegalovirus infection. TCRdb passed the reads through MiXCR, listing each CDR3 protein once. The sample includes 600,000 to 800,000 distinct CDR3 sequences, 20% to 25% seen only once; the top ten take 7% to 9%. The sequencing sample was made of CD8+ T cells from PBMCs. These receptors were taken from a human donor in good health (CMV status not recorded). Some clones in this sample may be carry-over from other donors' samples. CDR3s include the opening cysteine and the closing phenylalanine or tryptophan. A D gene is named only where the DNA matches it firmly. Clone size is shown for a subset of rows, as once, few, many or a class of expanded clone.

size | J | V | D | CDR3 | DNA
- | TRBJ1-2 | TRBV29-1 | - | CSVPSGTQPGYTF | TGCAGCGTTCCTTCAGGGACCCAACCTGGCTACACCTTC
few | TRBJ1-2 | TRBV28 | TRBD1 | CASSLGTGVIGYTF | TGTGCCAGCAGTTTAGGGACAGGGGTTATTGGCTACACCTTC
few | TRBJ2-6 | TRBV28 | - | CASSSRWARGANVLTF | TGTGCCAGCAGTTCTCGGTGGGCCAGAGGGGCCAACGTCCTGACTTTC
few | TRBJ2-3 | TRBV15 | - | CATSRVHARYTDTQYF | TGTGCCACCAGCAGAGTACATGCGCGCTACACAGATACGCAGTATTTT
- | TRBJ1-2 | TRBV7-9 | - | CASSATTGAYGYTF | TGTGCCAGCAGCGCAACGACAGGCGCCTATGGCTACACCTTC
few | TRBJ2-3 | TRBV28 | - | CASSLPPGRGSTDTQYF | TGTGCCAGCAGTTTACCTCCGGGAAGGGGGAGCACAGATACGCAGTATTTT
few | TRBJ2-5 | TRBV7-9 | TRBD1 | CASSLRTGALYQETQYF | TGTGCCAGCAGCTTACGGACAGGGGCCCTATACCAAGAGACCCAGTACTTC
- | TRBJ2-1 | TRBV7-9 | - | CASTSRGSYYNEQFF | TGTGCCAGCACCTCCCGAGGATCTTACTACAATGAGCAGTTCTTC
- | TRBJ2-7 | TRBV7-9 | - | CASSFWTAAYEQYF | TGTGCCAGCAGCTTCTGGACGGCCGCCTACGAGCAGTACTTC
few | TRBJ1-1 | TRBV5-3 | - | CASTDPVLGMNTEAFF | TGTGCCAGCACCGACCCAGTTCTAGGGATGAACACTGAAGCTTTCTTT
many | TRBJ1-1 | TRBV7-9 | - | CASSFWTENTEAFF | TGTGCCAGCAGCTTTTGGACAGAGAACACTGAAGCTTTCTTT
- | TRBJ2-1 | TRBV9 | - | CASAIFEGSSYNEQFF | TGTGCCAGCGCCATCTTCGAGGGGAGCTCCTACAATGAGCAGTTCTTC
few | TRBJ1-2 | TRBV7-8 | - | CASSRRGARFDYGYTF | TGTGCCAGCAGCAGGCGCGGGGCCAGGTTCGACTATGGCTACACCTTC
- | TRBJ2-7 | TRBV5-6 | TRBD1 | CASSLLDRPYEQYF | TGTGCCAGCAGCTTGCTGGACAGGCCCTACGAGCAGTACTTC
- | TRBJ2-7 | TRBV10-1 | - | CASSARDTSYEQYF | TGCGCCAGCAGTGCCCGGGACACCTCCTACGAGCAGTACTTC
- | TRBJ2-5 | TRBV11-3 | - | CASSLRGSGVQETQYF | TGTGCCAGCAGCCTCCGGGGTAGCGGAGTTCAAGAGACCCAGTACTTC
- | TRBJ2-1 | TRBV23-1 | TRBD2 | CANSQGLAGGHGEQFF | TGCGCCAACAGTCAAGGACTAGCGGGGGGGCACGGTGAGCAGTTCTTC